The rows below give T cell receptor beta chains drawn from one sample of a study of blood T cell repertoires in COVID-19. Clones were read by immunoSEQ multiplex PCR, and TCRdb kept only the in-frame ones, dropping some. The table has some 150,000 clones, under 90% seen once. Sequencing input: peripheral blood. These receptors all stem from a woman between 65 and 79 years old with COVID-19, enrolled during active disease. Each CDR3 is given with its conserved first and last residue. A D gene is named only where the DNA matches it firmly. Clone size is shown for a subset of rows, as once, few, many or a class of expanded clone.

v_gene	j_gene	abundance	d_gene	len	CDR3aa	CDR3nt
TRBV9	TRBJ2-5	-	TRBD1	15	CASRRSGTGGETQYF	TGTGCCAGCAGAAGGTCCGGGACAGGAGGGGAGACCCAGTACTTC
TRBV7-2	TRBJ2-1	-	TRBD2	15	CASTWTSGRINEQFF	TGTGCCAGCACCTGGACTAGCGGCCGTATTAATGAGCAGTTCTTC
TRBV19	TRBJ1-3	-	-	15	CASCQGVYSGNTIYF	TGTGCCAGTTGCCAAGGGGTTTACTCTGGAAACACCATATATTTT
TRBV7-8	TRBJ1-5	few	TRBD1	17	CASARGQGVSGNQPQHF	TGTGCCAGCGCCAGGGGACAGGGGGTGTCGGGCAATCAGCCCCAGCATTTT
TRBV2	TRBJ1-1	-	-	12	CASSVLNTEAFF	TGTGCCAGCTCGGTCTTGAACACTGAAGCTTTCTTT
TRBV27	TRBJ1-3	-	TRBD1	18	CASSSRDPTGEGGNTIYF	TGTGCCAGCAGTTCCCGAGACCCGACAGGGGAAGGTGGAAACACCATATATTTT
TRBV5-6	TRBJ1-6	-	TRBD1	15	CASSQLTGGNSPLHF	TGTGCCAGCAGTCAACTCACAGGGGGTAATTCACCCCTCCACTTT
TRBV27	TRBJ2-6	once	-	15	CASSPVGAGANVLTF	TGTGCCAGCAGTCCGGTGGGAGCTGGGGCCAACGTCCTGACTTTC
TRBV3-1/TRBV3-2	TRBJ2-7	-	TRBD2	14	CASSATSGDYEQYF	TGTGCCAGCAGCGCGACTAGCGGGGACTACGAGCAGTACTTC
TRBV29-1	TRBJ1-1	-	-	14	CSVVGGSRGTEAFF	TGCAGCGTTGTAGGTGGGAGTCGAGGCACTGAAGCTTTCTTT
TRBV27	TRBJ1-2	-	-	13	CASSLQRNYGYTF	TGTGCCAGCAGTTTACAGAGGAACTATGGCTACACCTTC
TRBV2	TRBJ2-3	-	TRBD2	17	CASSAGLAGLRTDTQYF	TGTGCCAGCAGTGCCGGACTAGCGGGGCTACGCACAGATACGCAGTATTTT
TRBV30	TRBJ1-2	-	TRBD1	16	CAWSLSGTGANYGYTF	TGTGCCTGGAGTTTATCCGGGACAGGGGCAAACTATGGCTACACCTTC
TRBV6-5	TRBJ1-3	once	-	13	CASRADLIDTIYF	TGTGCCAGCAGGGCAGATTTAATCGACACCATATATTTT
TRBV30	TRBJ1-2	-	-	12	CAWRSGSSGYTF	TGTGCCTGGAGGTCAGGGTCCTCTGGCTACACCTTC
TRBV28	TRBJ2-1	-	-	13	CATRRGIGHEQFF	TGTGCCACCCGACGGGGGATAGGGCATGAGCAGTTCTTC
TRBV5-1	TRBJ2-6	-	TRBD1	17	CASSSQGTGSGANVLTF	TGCGCCAGCAGCTCTCAAGGGACAGGGTCTGGGGCCAACGTCCTGACTTTC
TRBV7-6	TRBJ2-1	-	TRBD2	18	CASSSGLAGGSSYNEQFF	TGTGCCAGCAGCTCGGGACTAGCGGGGGGAAGCTCCTACAATGAGCAGTTCTTC
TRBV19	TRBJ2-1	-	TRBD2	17	CASSIALLAGGRNEQFF	TGTGCCAGTAGTATAGCCTTACTAGCGGGGGGGCGCAATGAGCAGTTCTTC
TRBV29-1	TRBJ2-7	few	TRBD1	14	CSVLGRQGPYEQYF	TGCAGCGTGCTGGGCCGACAGGGGCCCTACGAGCAGTACTTC
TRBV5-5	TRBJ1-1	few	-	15	CASNEFFMVNTEAFF	TGTGCCAGCAACGAGTTCTTCATGGTGAACACTGAAGCTTTCTTT
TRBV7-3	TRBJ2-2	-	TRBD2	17	CASSPTGSGGRGGELFF	TGTGCCAGCAGCCCGACAGGCAGCGGGGGCCGGGGCGGGGAGCTGTTTTTT
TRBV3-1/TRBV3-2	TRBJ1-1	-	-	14	CASSQDWGGATTFF	TGTGCCAGCAGCCAAGATTGGGGGGGCGCGACAACTTTCTTT
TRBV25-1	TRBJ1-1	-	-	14	CASSEFGQNTEAFF	TGTGCCAGCAGTGAATTCGGACAGAACACTGAAGCTTTCTTT
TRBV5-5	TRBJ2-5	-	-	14	CASSTGTYQETQYF	TGTGCCAGCAGCACCGGGACTTACCAAGAGACCCAGTACTTC
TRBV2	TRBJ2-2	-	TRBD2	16	CASSPSNGRATGELFF	TGTGCCAGCAGCCCCTCGAACGGGAGGGCAACCGGGGAGCTGTTTTTT
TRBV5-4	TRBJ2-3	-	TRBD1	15	CASSLGGTGTDTQYF	TGTGCCAGCAGCTTGGGGGGGACAGGCACAGATACGCAGTATTTT
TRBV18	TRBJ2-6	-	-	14	CASSRQFGANVLTF	TGTGCCAGCTCACGGCAGTTCGGGGCCAACGTCCTGACTTTC
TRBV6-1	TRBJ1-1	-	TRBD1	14	CASSEERGLTEAFF	TGTGCCAGCAGTGAAGAAAGGGGGCTCACTGAAGCTTTCTTT
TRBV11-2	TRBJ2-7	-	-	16	CASSAPRASGAYEQYF	TGTGCCAGCAGCGCCCCTAGGGCCTCCGGGGCCTACGAGCAGTACTTC
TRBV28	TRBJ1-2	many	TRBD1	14	CASSQGQSTYGYTF	TGTGCCAGCAGCCAGGGACAGTCGACCTATGGCTACACCTTC
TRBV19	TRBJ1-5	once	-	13	CASSRQGNQPQHF	TGTGCCAGTAGTCGGCAGGGTAATCAGCCCCAGCATTTT
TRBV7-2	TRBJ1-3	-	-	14	CASSLAGAGNTIYF	TGTGCCAGCAGCTTAGCAGGGGCTGGAAACACCATATATTTT
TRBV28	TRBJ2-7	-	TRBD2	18	CASSLDRGRLAGGRQQYF	TGTGCCAGCAGCTTGGACAGGGGAAGACTAGCGGGAGGGCGACAGCAGTACTTC
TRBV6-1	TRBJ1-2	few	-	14	CASSQAQAAGGYTF	TGTGCCAGCAGTCAAGCACAGGCTGCCGGGGGCTACACCTTC
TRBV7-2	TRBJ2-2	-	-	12	CASSRTAGELFF	TGTGCCAGCAGCCGGACAGCCGGGGAGCTGTTTTTT
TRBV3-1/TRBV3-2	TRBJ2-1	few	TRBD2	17	CASSPRSSGIFQNEQFF	TGTGCCAGCAGCCCGCGGTCTAGCGGGATATTCCAGAATGAGCAGTTCTTC
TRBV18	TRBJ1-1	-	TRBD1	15	CASSPDRGRDTEAFF	TGTGCCAGCTCGCCCGACAGGGGGCGAGACACTGAAGCTTTCTTT
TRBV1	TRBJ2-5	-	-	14	CTSRDSGSAETQYF	TGCACCAGCCGGGACAGCGGGAGTGCAGAGACCCAGTACTTC
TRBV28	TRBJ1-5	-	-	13	CASTRDGYQPQHF	TGTGCCAGCACGCGGGACGGATATCAGCCCCAGCATTTT
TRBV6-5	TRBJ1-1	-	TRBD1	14	CASSPNRGKTEAFF	TGTGCCAGCAGTCCTAACAGGGGAAAAACTGAAGCTTTCTTT
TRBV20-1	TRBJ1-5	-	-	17	CSASGAGKGQRGQPQHF	TGCAGTGCTAGTGGGGCAGGGAAGGGCCAAAGGGGTCAGCCCCAGCATTTT